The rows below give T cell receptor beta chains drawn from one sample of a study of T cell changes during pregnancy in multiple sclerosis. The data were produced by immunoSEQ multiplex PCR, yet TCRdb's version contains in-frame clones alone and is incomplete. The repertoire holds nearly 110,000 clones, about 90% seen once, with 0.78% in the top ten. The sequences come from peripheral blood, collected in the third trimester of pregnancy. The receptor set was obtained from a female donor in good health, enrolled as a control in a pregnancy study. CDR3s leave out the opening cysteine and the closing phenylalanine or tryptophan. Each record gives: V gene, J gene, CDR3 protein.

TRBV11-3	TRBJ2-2	ASSYSGANTGELF
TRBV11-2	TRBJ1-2	ASSFPVLGYT
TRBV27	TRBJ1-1	ASTNRVNTEAF
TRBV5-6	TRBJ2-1	ASSLESGSYNEQF
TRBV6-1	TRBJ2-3	ASSEWDRAGTDTQY
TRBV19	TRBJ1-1	ASSHRVLYFMNTEAF
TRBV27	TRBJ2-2	ASSSKQVPNTGELF
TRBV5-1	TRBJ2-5	ASSSLTGRETQY
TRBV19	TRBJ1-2	ASSIDRGADYGYT
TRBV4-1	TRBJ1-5	ASSQHRDTQPQH